The clone carrying this T cell receptor (beta chain) was observed a handful of times. TCRdb's table, derived via immunoSEQ multiplex PCR, lists solely in-frame clones and lacks some. Here the sample spans fewer than 350,000 clones, more than 70% being singletons. This entry is derived from a study of blood T cell repertoires in COVID-19. On the study more broadly: Spain, Italy and the United States supplied samples that represented acute and convalescent COVID-19. From T cells, B-cell-depleted T cells, or PBMCs came the material, which was cDNA or gDNA.

Trimming took 1 base from V and 1 from J; bases not matched to a gene: 11. The CDR3 consists of 18 residues. In germline, CDR1 is LNHDA, CDR2 SQIVND (reference sequence). Adults between about 18 and 95 years of age took part from 24 US areas. Cohorts were based on clinical histories the participants reported. The V and J genes are TRBV19 and TRBJ1-1, with 8 bases that match TRBD1. Input material: PBMCs or T cells enriched from blood (not recorded which). This receptor was obtained from a woman between 25 and 40 years old who had been exposed to COVID-19. CDR3 sequence: CASSIVVRKDRANTEAFF. The CDR3 DNA sequence: TGTGCCAGTAGTATAGTCGTAAGGAAGGACAGGGCGAACACTGAAGCTTTCTTT. Full variable domain (outside the CDR3, taken from reference TRBV19 and TRBJ1-1): DGGITQSPKYLFRKEGQNVTLSCEQNLNHDAMYWYRQDPGQGLRLIYYSQIVNDFQKGDIAEGYSVSREKKESFPLTVTSAQKNPTAFYLCASSIVVRKDRANTEAFFGQGTRLTVV.